This T cell receptor (beta chain) was retrieved from a study of T-cell memory formation after mild COVID-19. Notes on this clonotype: Its antigen is not identified.

TCRdb reanalysed the 5' RACE reads using MiXCR and keeps one entry per CDR3 protein. The sample has fewer than 450,000 distinct CDR3 sequences, under 25% seen once. Points from the study as a whole: Clones that contracted from day 15 to 85 were balanced CD4/CD8, while later expanders leaned CD4+. Shrinking CD4+ clones were chiefly CM and EM; CD8+ ones were chiefly EMRA.

Trimming removed 0 bases from V and 0 bases from J, with 5 bases in between. From germline, CDR1 is LGHDT and CDR2 YNNKEL (reference sequence). The CDR3 spans 14 residues. The J gene is TRBJ1-1, the V gene TRBV3-1; D remains unclear. Material: PBMCs or a T cell subset sorted from them (not recorded which). This clonotype was sampled from an adult woman who had mild COVID-19 (a few samples of this study predate the infection). Cell type and time point are not known. CDR3 sequence: CASSQDSVNTEAFF. The CDR3 DNA sequence: TGTGCCAGCAGCCAAGACAGTGTGAACACTGAAGCTTTCTTT.